Listed here are 9 T cell receptor beta chains from one sample, sequenced in a study of cytomegalovirus exposure and HLA in healthy donors. Profiled with immunoSEQ multiplex PCR; TCRdb holds only in-frame clones, not every one. The table has 190,000 or so clones, roughly four fifths seen once. The sample was PBMCs. The receptors stem from a woman under 30 in good health and CMV-seropositive.

The V gene is TRBV5-1, the J gene TRBJ1-1; perhaps TRBD1 as D (5 bases). V was cut by 5 bases and J by 3 bases, with 14 bases left in between. Germline CDR1 and CDR2: SGHRS and YFSETQ. This CDR3 is built from 14 residues. The CDR3 DNA sequence: TGCGCCAGCAGGACCCAGGGAATGGACACTGAAGCTTTCTTT. Amino acid sequence: CASRTQGMDTEAFF.

In this sample, this clone turned up once. The chain couples TRBV4-3 to TRBJ2-6, with 8 bases fitting TRBD1. Losses at the gene ends were 0 bases for V and 0 bases for J; bases not matched to a gene: 13. The CDR3 runs to 21 residues. Germline V gene lookup returns CDR1 LGHNA and CDR2 YSLEER. The DNA of the CDR3 is TGCGCCAGCAGCCAAGATCCAGGACAGGGATTTTCCGCCTCTGGGGCCAACGTCCTGACTTTC. This translates into CASSQDPGQGFSASGANVLTF.

This chain joins TRBV7-6 and TRBJ2-1, with 10 bases identical to TRBD2. The V segment lost 5 bases and the J segment 7 bases; nucleotides outside the gene matches: 11. This CDR3 region has 16 residues. Germline-derived CDR1 and CDR2 are SGHVS and FNYEAQ. The CDR3 DNA is TGTGCCAGCAGCGCCCTAGCGGGGGCCAAAGGGAATGAGCAGTTCTTC. Amino acid sequence: CASSALAGAKGNEQFF.

J is TRBJ2-2 and V is TRBV5-6; D is uncertain. The CDR3 sequence is 14 residues long. From germline, CDR1 is SGHDT and CDR2 YYEEEE. V was shortened by 0 bases and J by 5 bases, with 8 bases between the two germline ends. The CDR3 loop reads CASSLALRTGELFF. The CDR3 DNA reads TGTGCCAGCAGCTTGGCACTTCGTACCGGGGAGCTGTTTTTT.

CDR3 loop: CASSPGQGSFFGYTF. The CDR3 region has the DNA TGTGCCAGCTCACCGGGACAGGGGAGTTTTTTTGGCTACACCTTC. This chain joins TRBV18 and TRBJ1-2; 10 bases agree with TRBD1. V shed 3 bases, J shed 7 bases, and the junction held 8 bases outside the gene matches. There are 15 residues in the CDR3. Germline lookup yields CDR1 KGHSH and CDR2 LQKENI.

V is TRBV27 and J is TRBJ1-2, with a possible D match to TRBD1 (5 bases). CDR1 is MNHEY and CDR2 is SMNVEV in the germline V gene (reference sequence). This CDR3 has 15 amino acids. Trimming removed 0 bases from V and 2 bases from J, with 10 bases in between. The CDR3 protein is CASSLSIAGNYGYTF. DNA for the CDR3: TGTGCCAGCAGTTTATCGATCGCAGGGAACTATGGCTACACCTTC.

The rearrangement joins TRBV6-5 to TRBJ2-1, with 10 bases lining up with TRBD2. This CDR3 spans 16 amino acids. The V segment lost 2 bases and the J segment 5 bases; nucleotides outside the gene matches: 6. CDR1 MNHEY and CDR2 SVGAGI come from the germline V gene. The CDR3 spells CASSYERGGLDNEQFF. CDR3 nucleotide sequence: TGTGCCAGCAGTTACGAGCGGGGGGGCCTGGACAATGAGCAGTTCTTC.

This chain links TRBV5-1 with TRBJ2-2, with D possibly being TRBD2 (5 bases). V shed 2 bases and J shed 6 bases, with 14 bases lying between them. This CDR3 has 15 residues. CDR1 is SGHRS and CDR2 is YFSETQ in the germline V gene. The CDR3 protein is CASSFSGLAPGELFF. The CDR3 DNA sequence: TGCGCCAGCAGCTTCTCCGGCCTAGCACCCGGGGAGCTGTTTTTT.

The CDR3 bases are TGCGCCAGCAGCCAAGGTCTCGGGTCGGGTGAAAAACTGTTTTTT. The encoded protein is CASSQGLGSGEKLFF. This sequence joins TRBV4-1 and TRBJ1-4; D unclear. With 1 base removed from V and 7 bases from J, the gap between germline ends came to 13 bases. From germline, CDR1 is MGHRA and CDR2 YSYEKL. CDR3 length: 15 residues.